The 14 T cell receptor beta chains listed next were all sequenced from one sample in a study of CD8+CD57+ T cells in acquired aplastic anemia. For CDR3 and TCR beta VDJ profiling, genomic DNA was the template used. TCRdb called the reads again in MiXCR, with one record for every CDR3 protein. The sample records around 190,000 distinct CDR3 sequences, under 65% being singletons. Sample: sorted CD4+, CD8+, or CD8+CD57+ T cells (not recorded which) from PBMCs. The origin of the receptors is a human donor in good health.

The genes are TRBV9 and TRBJ2-3; D is perhaps TRBD2 (6 bases). The germline V gene encodes CDR1 SGDLS and CDR2 YYNGEE. The CDR3 is made up of 16 amino acids. V was pared by 0 bases and J by 1 base, with 12 bases between. The CDR3 spells CASSVGTGAGTDTQYF. CDR3 DNA: TGTGCCAGCAGCGTAGGTACGGGAGCCGGCACAGATACGCAGTATTTT. Looking up the rest from reference TRBV9 and TRBJ2-3 gives the full variable domain: DSGVTQTPKHLITATGQRVTLRCSPRSGDLSVYWYQQSLDQGLQFLIQYYNGEERAKGNILERFSAQQFPDLHSELNLSSLELGDSALYFCASSVGTGAGTDTQYFGPGTRLTVL.

To note about this clonotype: Because the CDR3 is missing its conserved closing phenylalanine or tryptophan, this is likely a read error. The limits of the CDR3 on the DNA are not certain, so only TCRdb's listed CDR3 is given. The gene calls are TRBV29-1 and TRBJ2-2; the D call TRBD1 from the table was never checked on the DNA. Germline CDR1 reads SQVTM; CDR2 reads ANQGSEA. The CDR3 region is 8 residues in length, termini included. CDR3 in amino acids: CSVEEPPV.

This clonotype came up many times. The chain combines TRBV9 with TRBJ2-3; no clear D. Trimming took 4 bases from V and 4 from J, leaving 16 bases between them. Germline V CDR1 and CDR2: SGDLS, YYNGEE. The CDR3 spans 15 residues. The CDR3 DNA follows: TGTGCCAGCAGCTCCCAACCGGACGGATCAGATACGCAGTATTTT. It encodes CASSSQPDGSDTQYF.

The J gene is TRBJ2-2, the V gene TRBV7-8, with D unclear. V dropped 4 bases and J dropped 7 bases, with 7 bases sitting between them. Germline V gene sequence: CDR1 SGHVS, CDR2 FQNEAQ. CDR3 length: 12 residues. CDR3: CASSSHVGELFF. The DNA of the CDR3 is TGTGCCAGCAGCTCCCACGTCGGGGAGCTGTTTTTT.

Of note for this clonotype: Sequence at one end of the junction differs from germline and may be a read error. CDR3 sequence reads: CASSGVDHTQYF. As DNA, the CDR3 is TGCGCCAGCAGTGGGGTCGATCATACGCAGTATTTT. This chain joins TRBV9 and TRBJ2-3, with unresolved D. Germline assignment: CDR1 SGDLS and CDR2 YYNGEE. This CDR3 is 12 amino acids long.

In its sample, this clonotype was seen once. The chain uses TRBV2 and TRBJ2-3; TRBD2 matches 11 bases. CDR1 and CDR2 from the germline V gene are SNHLY and FYNNEI. CDR3 length equals 16 residues. The V and J ends lost 5 bases and 1 base, in that order; junction bases with no gene match: 5. CDR3 in DNA: TGTGCCAGCAGTATCAGGACTAGCGGGCGCACAGATACGCAGTATTTT. This codes for CASSIRTSGRTDTQYF.

The chain carries TRBV24-1 and TRBJ1-5; D unresolved. The CDR3 extends over 14 amino acids. Germline V CDR1 and CDR2: KGHDR, SFDVKD. V dropped 8 bases and J dropped 0 bases, with 10 bases sitting between them. The CDR3 DNA is TGTGCCACCACCAGGACGGATAGCAATCAGCCCCAGCATTTT. Protein sequence: CATTRTDSNQPQHF.

The chain uses TRBV24-1 and TRBJ2-5, with 12 bases that match TRBD2. Germline CDR1 reads KGHDR; CDR2 reads SFDVKD. The CDR3 runs 15 residues. V gave up 4 bases and J gave up 5 bases; unmatched junction bases: 4. The CDR3 region has the DNA TGTGCCACCAGTGAACGGACTAGCGGGATGGAGACCCAGTACTTC. It is translated as CATSERTSGMETQYF.

This chain uses TRBV28 with TRBJ1-6, with a possible D match to TRBD1 (6 bases). From germline, CDR1 is MDHEN and CDR2 SYDVKM. Trimming left V 3 bases short and J 7 bases short, with 13 bases between. The CDR3 is 15 residues long. This CDR3 reads CASSFDGTLNSPLHF. The CDR3 DNA sequence: TGTGCCAGCAGTTTTGATGGGACACTAAATTCACCCCTCCACTTT.

V gene TRBV19 combines with J gene TRBJ2-1; TRBD2 agrees at 11 bases. CDR3 length: 15 amino acids. V lost 4 bases, J lost 8 bases, and 7 bases stayed unmatched. CDR1 and CDR2 (germline): LNHDA, SQIVND (reference sequence). The CDR3 DNA is TGTGCCAGTAGTACGACTAGCGGGGCACCAGATGAGCAGTTCTTC. Amino acids: CASSTTSGAPDEQFF. Filled out from reference TRBV19 and TRBJ2-1, the complete variable domain reads DGGITQSPKYLFRKEGQNVTLSCEQNLNHDAMYWYRQDPGQGLRLIYYSQIVNDFQKGDIAEGYSVSREKKESFPLTVTSAQKNPTAFYLCASSTTSGAPDEQFFGPGTRLTVL.

This chain links TRBV7-6 with TRBJ1-4; D is undetermined. Germline V gives CDR1 SGHVS, CDR2 FNYEAQ. V lost 1 base and J lost 4, with 13 bases in between. The CDR3 runs 16 residues. The CDR3 region has the DNA TGTGCCAGCAGCTTAGGGGCGGCAGACGGTAATGAAAAACTGTTTTTT. Encoded protein: CASSLGAADGNEKLFF.

This clonotype has more than one count but fewer than ten. CDR3 in DNA: TGTGCCAGCAGTTCGCTTATAGCGGGGGTTAACAATGAGCAGTTCTTC. Its translation is CASSSLIAGVNNEQFF. The rearrangement uses TRBV6-5 and TRBJ2-1, with 9 bases matching TRBD2. The junction had 9 bases not matched to a gene; V was cut back by 4 bases and J by 5 bases. The CDR3 length is 16 residues. Germline V gene data show CDR1 as MNHEY and CDR2 as SVGAGI.

This clonotype was counted many times. This chain uses TRBV6-5 with TRBJ2-2; D is undetermined. Between the trimmed V and J ends, which lost 4 bases and 5 bases, there was a span of 14 bases. This CDR3 comprises 15 residues. In germline, CDR1 is MNHEY, CDR2 SVGAGI. This CDR3 reads CASSLGNFGTGELFF. In nucleotides, the CDR3 is TGTGCCAGCAGTTTAGGGAATTTCGGGACCGGGGAGCTGTTTTTT.

This chain connects TRBV10-3 to TRBJ1-1; maybe TRBD1 (5 bases). This CDR3 contains 14 residues. The V end was cut by 0 bases, the J end by 6 bases, with 11 bases between. Germline CDR1 is ENHRY and CDR2 is SYGVKD. CDR3 nucleotides: TGTGCCATCAGTGAGTCCCTGGGGCTGGCTGAAGCTTTCTTT. Translation gives CAISESLGLAEAFF.